Each of the 16 T cell receptor beta chains below was sequenced from the same sample in a study of radiotherapy plus CTLA-4 blockade in lung cancer. This table comes from immunoSEQ multiplex PCR, and its TCRdb copy is limited to in-frame clones, with some not included. The table records approximately 94,000 clones, roughly 85% of them present only once. This specimen was peripheral blood, taken from a patient treated with radiotherapy plus ipilimumab. The origin of the receptors is a human donor with non-small cell lung cancer that progressed on radiotherapy plus ipilimumab.

The V gene is TRBV4-1, the J gene TRBJ2-3; no clear D. There are 14 residues in the CDR3. The V gene's germline CDR1 is MGHRA and CDR2 YSYEKL. V lost 0 bases, J lost 6 bases, and 10 bases lay in between. The CDR3 DNA sequence: TGCGCCAGCAGCCAAGATAAGAGCCCGGATACGCAGTATTTT. It yields the protein CASSQDKSPDTQYF.

The chain joins TRBV21-1 to TRBJ2-7; the table's D call TRBD2 went unverified against the DNA. TRBV21-1 is a pseudogene locus. This CDR3 has 14 residues. The CDR3 coding sequence is TGTGCCAGCAGTAGCGGAGAAAGCTCCTACGAGCAGTACGTC. Its protein is CASSSGESSYEQYV.

The V gene is TRBV28, the J gene TRBJ2-7; 7 nucleotides align to TRBD2. The CDR3 runs 13 residues. From germline, CDR1 is MDHEN and CDR2 SYDVKM. The trim removed 4 bases at V and 5 bases at J, leaving 5 bases unmatched. The CDR3 coding sequence is TGTGCCAGCAGTTGGGGGGGTTTTAACGAGCAGTACTTC. As protein: CASSWGGFNEQYF.

The chain carries TRBV19 and TRBJ2-7, with TRBD2 as a possible D gene (5 bases). This CDR3 spans 13 amino acids. Germline values: CDR1 LNHDA, CDR2 SQIVND (reference sequence). V lost 3 bases and J 5 bases, leaving 11 bases between the germline ends. CDR3 nucleotides: TGTGCCAGTAGTATGGCTAGCTGGGACGAGCAGTACTTC. Its translation is CASSMASWDEQYF. The entire variable domain, with the rest obtained from reference TRBV19 and TRBJ2-7, is as follows: DGGITQSPKYLFRKEGQNVTLSCEQNLNHDAMYWYRQDPGQGLRLIYYSQIVNDFQKGDIAEGYSVSREKKESFPLTVTSAQKNPTAFYLCASSMASWDEQYFGPGTRLTVT.

CDR3 amino acids: CASSERLAGRGNEQFF. Here the CDR3 DNA reads TGCGCCAGCAGTGAGAGGCTAGCGGGAAGGGGCAATGAGCAGTTCTTC. The rearrangement uses TRBV10-1 and TRBJ2-1, with 9 positions matching TRBD2. This CDR3 contains 16 residues. Per the germline V gene, CDR1 is WNHNN and CDR2 is SYGVQD (reference sequence). The ends lost 2 bases at V and 6 bases at J; junction bases unmatched: 8.

The chain links TRBV7-9 to TRBJ2-5; D is perhaps TRBD1 (6 bases). Germline loops: CDR1 SEHNR, CDR2 FQNEAQ (reference sequence). The ends were cut back, 7 bases at V and 5 bases at J, with 20 bases in the middle. The CDR3 is 15 residues long. The CDR3 loop reads CASTRGQGFRETQYF. The CDR3, as DNA: TGTGCCAGCACCAGGGGCCAGGGGTTTAGGGAGACCCAGTACTTC.

The chain uses TRBV18 and TRBJ2-1; 14 bases are a match to TRBD2. Germline lookup yields CDR1 KGHSH and CDR2 LQKENI. V lost 3 bases to trimming and J lost 5 bases; unmatched junction nucleotides: 6. CDR3 length equals 17 residues. CDR3 residues: CASSPGTSGRENNEQFF. For the CDR3, the DNA is TGTGCCAGCTCACCCGGGACTAGCGGGAGAGAAAACAATGAGCAGTTCTTC.

The V gene is TRBV5-1, the J gene TRBJ2-7; 7 nucleotides agree with TRBD2. The CDR3 consists of 16 residues. Losses at the gene ends were 0 bases for V and 13 bases for J; bases not matched to a gene: 19. Germline values: CDR1 SGHRS, CDR2 YFSETQ. The CDR3 loop is CASSLGGIVAGDGGYF. CDR3 sequence (DNA): TGCGCCAGCAGCTTGGGGGGTATAGTTGCGGGAGATGGCGGCTACTTC. The variable domain in full, with the rest retrieved from reference TRBV5-1 and TRBJ2-7, is KAGVTQTPRYLIKTRGQQVTLSCSPISGHRSVSWYQQTPGQGLQFLFEYFSETQRNKGNFPGRFSGRQFSNSRSEMNVSTLELGDSALYLCASSLGGIVAGDGGYFGPGTRLTVT.

The rearrangement links TRBV6-5 to TRBJ2-7; possibly TRBD1 for D (6 bases). The CDR3 runs 14 residues. V lost 6 bases, J lost 0 bases, and 12 bases lay in between. CDR1 MNHEY and CDR2 SVGAGI come from the germline V gene. The CDR3 nucleotides read TGTGCCAGCAGACTCGGACAGAGCTCCTACGAGCAGTACTTC. Residues: CASRLGQSSYEQYF.

This clone was detected once. This chain joins TRBV29-1 and TRBJ1-1; no clear D. The CDR3 is 11 residues long. CDR1 is SQVTM, CDR2 ANQGSEA, per germline. V dropped 4 bases and J dropped 2 bases, with 5 bases sitting between them. CDR3 DNA: TGCAGCGTTGCGGTAAACACTGAAGCTTTCTTT. It is translated as CSVAVNTEAFF.

The chain recombines TRBV29-1 with TRBJ2-2, with 7 bases aligning to TRBD1. Germline V gene sequence: CDR1 SQVTM, CDR2 ANQGSEA. V was pared by 7 bases and J by 1 base, with 6 bases of the junction left unmatched. The CDR3 is 14 residues long. Here the CDR3 DNA reads TGCAGCGCGAGGGACAGCCGGAACACCGGGGAGCTGTTTTTT. Its protein is CSARDSRNTGELFF.

The chain carries TRBV28 and TRBJ1-4; D perhaps matches TRBD1 (5 bases). This CDR3 region has 12 residues. From germline, CDR1 is MDHEN and CDR2 SYDVKM. Trimming took off 11 bases at V and 7 bases at J, with 14 bases between the two ends. The CDR3 region is CASREGGEKLFF. In DNA form, the CDR3 reads TGTGCCTCCAGGGAGGGTGGTGAAAAACTGTTTTTT.

This clone was found a few times. V and J are TRBV7-6 and TRBJ1-2; no firm D call. Between the trimmed V and J ends, which lost 1 base and 0 bases, there was a span of 12 bases. Germline CDR1 is SGHVS and CDR2 is FNYEAQ. There are 16 residues in the CDR3. The CDR3 DNA follows: TGTGCCAGCAGCTTAGACGGACCCGAAGCTAACTATGGCTACACCTTC. It codes for CASSLDGPEANYGYTF.

V and J are TRBV2 and TRBJ2-7; possible D gene TRBD2, 5 bases. The V end lost 7 bases, the J end lost 2 bases, and 15 bases lay between the germline ends. This CDR3 region has 14 residues. CDR1 SNHLY and CDR2 FYNNEI come from the germline V gene. The chain's CDR3 is CASTDWESAYEQYF. CDR3 bases: TGTGCCAGCACGGACTGGGAGTCAGCCTACGAGCAGTACTTC.

The chain combines TRBV4-1 with TRBJ1-1; D unclear. CDR1 and CDR2 from the germline V gene are MGHRA and YSYEKL. V gave up 0 bases and J gave up 1 base, with 9 bases separating them. The length of the CDR3 is 15 residues. CDR3 region: CASSQDRGTNTEAFF. DNA of the CDR3: TGCGCCAGCAGCCAAGATCGGGGTACGAACACTGAAGCTTTCTTT.

The chain employs TRBV30 and TRBJ2-7; D gene ambiguous. This CDR3 has 13 amino acids. Trimming stripped 2 bases from V and 5 bases from J, with 13 bases between. Germline V gene lookup returns CDR1 GTSNPN and CDR2 SVGIG (reference sequence). The CDR3 nucleotides are TGTGCCTGGAGTTTAGGGTGGTACGACGAGCAGTACTTC. Residues: CAWSLGWYDEQYF.